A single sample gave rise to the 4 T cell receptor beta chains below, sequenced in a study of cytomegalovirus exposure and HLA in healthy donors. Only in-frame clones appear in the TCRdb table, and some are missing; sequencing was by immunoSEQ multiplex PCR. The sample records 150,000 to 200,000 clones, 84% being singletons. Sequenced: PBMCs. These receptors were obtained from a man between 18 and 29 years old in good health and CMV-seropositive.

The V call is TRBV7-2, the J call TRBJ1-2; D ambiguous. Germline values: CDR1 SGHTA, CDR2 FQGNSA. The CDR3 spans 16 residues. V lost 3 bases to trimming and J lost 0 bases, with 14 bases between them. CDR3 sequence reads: CASSFPRFTPNYGYTF. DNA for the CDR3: TGTGCCAGCAGCTTTCCGAGATTCACTCCTAACTATGGCTACACCTTC.

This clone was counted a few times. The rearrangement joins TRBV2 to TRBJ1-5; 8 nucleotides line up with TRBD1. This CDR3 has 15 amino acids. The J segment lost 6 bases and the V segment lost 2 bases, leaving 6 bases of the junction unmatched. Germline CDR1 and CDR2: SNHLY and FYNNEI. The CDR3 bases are TGTGCCAGCAGTGAACTACAGGGGGTAATTCAGCCCCAGCATTTT. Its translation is CASSELQGVIQPQHF.

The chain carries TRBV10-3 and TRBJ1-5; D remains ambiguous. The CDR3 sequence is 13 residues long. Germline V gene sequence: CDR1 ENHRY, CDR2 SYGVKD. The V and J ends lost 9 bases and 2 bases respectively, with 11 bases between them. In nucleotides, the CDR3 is TGTGCCATTACGTCCGGTGGCAATCAGCCCCAGCATTTT. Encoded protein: CAITSGGNQPQHF.

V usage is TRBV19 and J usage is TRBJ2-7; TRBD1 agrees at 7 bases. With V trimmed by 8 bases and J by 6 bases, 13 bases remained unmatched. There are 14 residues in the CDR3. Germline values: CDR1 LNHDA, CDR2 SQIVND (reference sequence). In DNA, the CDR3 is TGTGCCAGTTCGAGACAGGGCTCCTTCTCCGAGCAGTACTTC. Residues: CASSRQGSFSEQYF.